These 26 T cell receptor beta chains were sequenced from one sample in a study of shared clonotypes between healthy human individuals. Here immunoSEQ multiplex PCR was the method, and the copy in TCRdb shows in-frame clones only, minus some. This table holds some 1,100,000 clones, about four fifths found once. Sequencing used memory CD4+ T cells from PBMCs. Subset described: CD45RA-negative fraction. The receptors derive from a man aged 18 to 29 in good health. Some clones in this sample may be carry-over from other donors' samples.

The V gene is TRBV6-1, the J gene TRBJ2-1; D may be TRBD1 (7 bases). The germline V and J ends were trimmed by 6 bases and 3 bases, with 12 bases remaining between them. Germline V gene lookup returns CDR1 MNHNS and CDR2 SASEGT. CDR3 length: 14 residues. The CDR3 loop reads CASRSGGNYNEQFF. CDR3 nucleotides: TGTGCCAGCAGGTCAGGGGGGAACTACAATGAGCAGTTCTTC.

Details on this clone: Additional DNA sequences in this sample encode the identical CDR3. The chain carries TRBV5-1 and TRBJ2-5; no clear D. Germline CDR1 reads SGHRS; CDR2 reads YFSETQ. V was trimmed by 0 bases and J by 1 base, leaving 4 bases between them. The CDR3 spans 13 residues. The CDR3 region is CASSLVGQETQYF. The CDR3 DNA reads TGCGCCAGCAGCTTGGTGGGCCAAGAGACCCAGTACTTC.

This sequence joins TRBV9 and TRBJ2-5, with 11 bases identical to TRBD1. V gave up 3 bases and J gave up 1 base; unmatched junction bases: 14. CDR1 and CDR2 (germline): SGDLS, YYNGEE. CDR3 size: 19 residues. Here the CDR3 reads CASSASGTGGLASQETQYF. The CDR3 region has the DNA TGTGCCAGCAGCGCATCCGGGACAGGGGGTTTAGCGTCCCAAGAGACCCAGTACTTC.

This chain connects TRBV5-6 to TRBJ1-3; D not certain. Germline lookup yields CDR1 SGHDT and CDR2 YYEEEE. The V gene lost 2 bases and the J gene lost 4 bases, with 10 bases spanning the gap. This CDR3 contains 14 residues. In DNA form, the CDR3 reads TGTGCCAGCAGCTTAACTGGGTGGGGAAACACCATATATTTT. Its translation is CASSLTGWGNTIYF.

This rearrangement joins TRBV9 to TRBJ1-1; D unclear. With 7 bases removed from V and 1 base from J, the gap between germline ends came to 14 bases. Germline CDR1 reads SGDLS; CDR2 reads YYNGEE. This CDR3 has 14 residues. The DNA for the CDR3 is TGTGCCAGCTTCCAACAACCGAAGAACACTGAAGCTTTCTTT. Protein: CASFQQPKNTEAFF.

This chain links TRBV4-2 with TRBJ2-7, with TRBD1 matching over 9 bases. J gave up 3 bases and V 5 bases, and 5 bases lay outside the gene matches. The CDR3 runs to 14 residues. The germline V gene has CDR1 LGHNA and CDR2 YNFKEQ. The CDR3 loop is CASSLGTGHYEQYF. The CDR3 bases are TGTGCCAGCAGCTTGGGGACAGGGCACTACGAGCAGTACTTC.

The chain is built from TRBV5-4 and TRBJ1-2, with D unresolved. Germline-derived CDR1 and CDR2 are SGHNT and YYREEE (reference sequence). The CDR3 is made up of 14 amino acids. V gave up 1 base and J gave up 3 bases, with 10 bases separating them. The CDR3 sequence is CASSLRLADYGYTF. The CDR3 DNA follows: TGTGCCAGCAGCTTGAGACTCGCGGACTATGGCTACACCTTC.

As for this clone: The same CDR3 arises from other DNA sequences in this sample as well. This chain joins TRBV20-1 and TRBJ2-5; 7 nucleotides agree with TRBD1. The CDR3 totals 11 residues. The ends lost 6 bases at V and 5 bases at J; junction bases unmatched: 3. CDR1 is DFQATT and CDR2 is SNEGSKA in the germline V gene (reference sequence). The CDR3 region has the DNA TGCAGTGCGCCCAGGGGGGAGACCCAGTACTTC. Protein product: CSAPRGETQYF.

This clone occurred once. The chain employs TRBV28 and TRBJ2-7; TRBD1 agrees at 12 bases. This CDR3 region has 16 residues. The V gene end was trimmed by 6 bases and the J gene end by 6 bases; junction bases not matched to a gene: 12. CDR1 and CDR2 (germline): MDHEN, SYDVKM. CDR3 region: CASRSPRGTGGVEQYF. CDR3 nucleotides: TGTGCCAGCAGGTCACCCAGGGGGACAGGGGGCGTCGAGCAGTACTTC.

V gene TRBV6-5 combines with J gene TRBJ2-1; TRBD1 matches 8 bases. The germline V gene encodes CDR1 MNHEY and CDR2 SVGAGI. V trimming: 4 bases; J trimming: 4 bases; junction bases outside the gene matches: 6. The CDR3 is made up of 15 amino acids. This CDR3 is CASSSQGGFYNEQFF. The CDR3, as DNA: TGTGCCAGCAGTTCACAGGGGGGCTTTTACAATGAGCAGTTCTTC.

The chain joins TRBV28 to TRBJ1-3, with a possible D match to TRBD1 (6 bases). This CDR3 is 16 amino acids long. V was shortened by 6 bases and J by 0 bases, with 15 bases between the two germline ends. From germline, CDR1 is MDHEN and CDR2 SYDVKM. The CDR3 nucleotides read TGTGCCAGCAGCCAGCCCCAGGGGATCTCTGGAAACACCATATATTTT. It encodes CASSQPQGISGNTIYF.

This clone was counted many times. The sample has other DNA sequences that encode this CDR3 too. The rearrangement links TRBV5-1 to TRBJ1-2; D unresolved. This CDR3 is 14 amino acids long. V shed 0 bases and J shed 1 base, with 7 bases lying between them. CDR1 and CDR2 from the germline V gene are SGHRS and YFSETQ. CDR3 DNA: TGCGCCAGCAGCTTGGCGGGCAGTAACTATGGCTACACCTTC. This codes for CASSLAGSNYGYTF.

V and J are TRBV4-1 and TRBJ1-5; D gene unclear. The CDR3 has 14 residues. Looked up from germline, CDR1 is MGHRA and CDR2 is YSYEKL. CDR3 nucleotides: TGCGCGTCCTCACATCCCGGTTTAGGGCAGCCCCAGCATTTT. Amino acid sequence: CASSHPGLGQPQHF.

This chain joins TRBV6-1 and TRBJ1-1; D gene unclear. The CDR3 sequence is 15 residues long. V shed 2 bases and J shed 4 bases, with 14 bases lying between them. Germline loops: CDR1 MNHNS, CDR2 SASEGT. The CDR3 spells CASSEFSRAFTEAFF. The CDR3 bases are TGTGCCAGCAGTGAATTTTCTCGCGCATTCACTGAAGCTTTCTTT.

The V call is TRBV4-2, the J call TRBJ2-3; the D gene could be TRBD1 or TRBD2 (7 bases each). Germline V gene data show CDR1 as LGHNA and CDR2 as YNFKEQ. Trimming removed 4 bases at V and 9 bases at J, with 23 bases between. The CDR3 has 16 amino acids. The CDR3 nucleotides are TGTGCCAGCAGCCCAGGAAGGACAGGAAGAGCGGGGACGCAGTATTTT. It yields the protein CASSPGRTGRAGTQYF.

Concerning this clone itself: A far larger clone is just one base off, so this is likely a read error. The chain uses TRBV11-3 and TRBJ1-1; D remains ambiguous. This CDR3 has 13 amino acids. Deletions cut 2 bases from V and 1 base from J, with 5 bases between. The V gene's germline CDR1 is SGHNT and CDR2 YENEEA. The DNA of the CDR3 is TGTGCCAGCAGCTTACAGGCGAACACTGAAGCTTTCTTT. This sequence encodes CASSLQANTEAFF.

The chain links TRBV7-2 to TRBJ2-1; 10 positions agree with TRBD2. Losses at the gene ends were 5 bases for V and 3 bases for J; bases not matched to a gene: 7. The CDR3 runs 16 residues. Germline CDR1 and CDR2: SGHTA and FQGNSA. The CDR3 bases are TGTGCCAGCAGCCGTGGACTAGCGGCCAACTACAATGAGCAGTTCTTC. This gives the protein CASSRGLAANYNEQFF.

The J gene is TRBJ1-2, the V gene TRBV2; TRBD1 agrees at 11 bases. V lost 4 bases to trimming and J lost 7 bases; unmatched junction nucleotides: 8. Germline V gene lookup returns CDR1 SNHLY and CDR2 FYNNEI. This CDR3 has 15 residues. The CDR3 nucleotides are TGTGCCAGCAGTGGCCGGGACAGGGGGGATAGTGGCTACACCTTC. This translates into CASSGRDRGDSGYTF.

In nucleotides, the CDR3 is TGTGCCAGCAGTAGGGGACAGCCATTATTCAACTATGGCTACACCTTC. Translating it yields CASSRGQPLFNYGYTF. This chain joins TRBV2 and TRBJ1-2, with TRBD1 matching 7 bases. The CDR3 is made up of 16 amino acids. Germline V gene sequence: CDR1 SNHLY, CDR2 FYNNEI. The trim removed 5 bases at V and 2 bases at J, leaving 11 bases unmatched.

The V call is TRBV5-6, the J call TRBJ2-2, with TRBD1 identical over 7 bases. The CDR3 spans 17 residues. The J segment lost 7 bases and the V segment lost 1 base, leaving 13 bases of the junction unmatched. Per the germline V gene, CDR1 is SGHDT and CDR2 is YYEEEE. The CDR3 spells CASSLSGQLFGNGELFF. The CDR3 bases are TGTGCCAGCAGCTTGTCGGGACAGTTGTTTGGCAACGGGGAGCTGTTTTTT.

The chain carries TRBV18 and TRBJ1-5, with D hard to call. V was cut by 4 bases and J by 3 bases, with 7 bases left in between. The CDR3 is 13 amino acids. From germline, CDR1 is KGHSH and CDR2 LQKENI. The CDR3 coding sequence is TGTGCCAGCTCACTTGGGGACAATCAGCCCCAGCATTTT. It is translated as CASSLGDNQPQHF. The variable domain in full, completed from reference TRBV18 and TRBJ1-5, reads NAGVMQNPRHLVRRRGQEARLRCSPMKGHSHVYWYRQLPEEGLKFMVYLQKENIIDESGMPKERFSAEFPKEGPSILRIQQVVRGDSAAYFCASSLGDNQPQHFGDGTRLSIL.

The rearrangement uses TRBV7-6 and TRBJ2-6; 8 bases agree with TRBD1. This CDR3 comprises 15 residues. The germline CDR1 and CDR2 sequences are SGHVS and FNYEAQ. The V segment lost 5 bases and the J segment 9 bases; nucleotides outside the gene matches: 9. The CDR3 nucleotides are TGTGCCAGCAGCCTAGGACAGGGAAGGGGCAACGTCCTGACTTTC. Translating gives CASSLGQGRGNVLTF.

In this sample, this clone turned up once. The V gene is TRBV5-5, the J gene TRBJ2-4; D may be TRBD1 or TRBD2 (5 bases each). This CDR3 has 12 residues. The V and J ends lost 2 bases and 7 bases respectively, with 7 bases between them. Germline V CDR1 and CDR2: SGHKS, YYEKEE (reference sequence). The CDR3 spells CASSFGDNIQYF. The CDR3 DNA follows: TGTGCCAGCAGCTTTGGGGACAACATTCAGTACTTC.

This chain uses TRBV6-5 with TRBJ2-7; D possibly matches TRBD1 or TRBD2 (6 bases each). V was pared by 2 bases and J by 0 bases, with 11 bases between. The length of the CDR3 is 15 residues. Germline CDR1 MNHEY, CDR2 SVGAGI. The CDR3 loop reads CASSYVADSSYEQYF. The CDR3 coding sequence is TGTGCCAGCAGTTACGTAGCGGACAGCTCCTACGAGCAGTACTTC.

This clone was seen once. The chain recombines TRBV2 with TRBJ2-1, with D uncertain. Per germline, CDR1 SNHLY and CDR2 FYNNEI. V was pared by 2 bases and J by 7 bases, with 12 bases between. The CDR3 runs to 14 residues. The CDR3 sequence is CASSERARRNEQFF. CDR3 in DNA: TGTGCCAGCAGTGAAAGGGCCCGCCGGAATGAGCAGTTCTTC.

CDR3 nucleotides: TGCGCCAGCAGCTCTGTAGCGGGGTCGGGGCTCGAGCAGTACTTC. Amino acid sequence: CASSSVAGSGLEQYF. The chain employs TRBV5-1 and TRBJ2-7, with 8 bases that match TRBD2. Germline V gene data show CDR1 as SGHRS and CDR2 as YFSETQ. The CDR3 has 15 residues. The ends lost 3 bases at V and 6 bases at J; junction bases unmatched: 11.